This TCR beta chain comes out of a study of neurological immune-mediated disorders. Each CDR3 protein gets one entry after TCRdb re-called the 5' RACE reads with MiXCR. The sample consists of tens of thousands of distinct CDR3 sequences, over 5.5% of them appearing once. V lost 3 bases, J lost 10 bases, and 7 bases lay in between. The CDR3 has 12 amino acids. This clonotype was recorded at least ten times. The chain carries TRBV12-3 or TRBV12-4 and TRBJ1-6; D is unresolved. The sample was CD4+ T cells from blood. The sequence was collected from a woman aged 18-29 years with multiple sclerosis. CDR3: CASSLVRSPLHF. The CDR3 region has the DNA TGTGCCAGCAGTTTGGTCAGGTCACCCCTCCACTTT.